This T cell receptor beta chain was found in a study of blood T cell repertoires in COVID-19. Study information: Acute and convalescent COVID-19 specimens originated in the United States, Italy and Spain.

The method was immunoSEQ multiplex PCR; TCRdb's version includes in-frame clones alone and lacks a portion of them. This table holds roughly 190,000 clones, under 90% found once. What was sequenced was peripheral blood. This sequence was found in a woman in her 70s with COVID-19, enrolled during active disease.

As DNA, the CDR3 is TGCGCCAGCAGCGGGGGACAGCTTGGCACCGGGGAGCTGTTTTTT. Residues: CASSGGQLGTGELFF. V usage is TRBV5-1 and J usage is TRBJ2-2; the match to TRBD1 covers 7 bases. This CDR3 region has 15 residues. Germline V lookup: CDR1 SGHRS, CDR2 YFSETQ. Germline trimming cut 4 bases from V and 4 bases from J; bases unmatched to any gene: 7.